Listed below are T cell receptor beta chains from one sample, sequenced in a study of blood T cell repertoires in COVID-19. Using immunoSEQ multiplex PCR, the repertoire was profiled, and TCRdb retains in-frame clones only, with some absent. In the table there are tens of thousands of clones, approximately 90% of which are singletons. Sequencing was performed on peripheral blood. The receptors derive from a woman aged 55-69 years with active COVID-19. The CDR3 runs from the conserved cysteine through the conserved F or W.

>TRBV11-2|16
CASSLDPHTVNTEAFF
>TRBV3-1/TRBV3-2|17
CASSHPAGLAGVVEQYF
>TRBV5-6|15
CASSITTGVVVGYTF
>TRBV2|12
CASREDRGGYTF
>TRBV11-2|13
CASSLVQAGKAFF
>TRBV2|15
CASSEMDSAYNEQFF
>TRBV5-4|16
CASSLGDRDGGNTIYF
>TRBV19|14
CASSIRPFRGGYTF
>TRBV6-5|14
CASSPTGFGRGYTF
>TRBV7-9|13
CASSPWEKMEAFF
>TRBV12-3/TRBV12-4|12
CASSLVAVVAFF
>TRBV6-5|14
CASTGTGTTGELFF
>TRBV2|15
CASSPAGGSTDTQYF
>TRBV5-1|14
CASAPGQGPNEQYF
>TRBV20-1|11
CSARDPPLEHF
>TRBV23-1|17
CASSHPGTGAPSYEQYF
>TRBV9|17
CASSVVTALEVNTEAFF
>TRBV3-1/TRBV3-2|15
CASSQGGGTGSPLHF
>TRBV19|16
CASSPRQTLNTGELFF
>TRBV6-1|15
CASSEVGGAADTQYF
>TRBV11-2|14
CASSDRGMGYGYTF
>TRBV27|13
CASSFRGNYGYTF
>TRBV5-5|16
CASSLGRVSGANVLTF
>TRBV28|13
CASSPGTDSGYTF
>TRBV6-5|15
CASSYSPSAGTEAFF
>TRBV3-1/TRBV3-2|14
CASSQDRVEEKLFF
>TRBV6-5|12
CASRASSYEQYF
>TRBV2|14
CASSAEQGANTIYF
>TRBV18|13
CASRTGGSTTQHF
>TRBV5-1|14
CASRPGTGVEEQYF
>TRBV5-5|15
CASTITDSGIWPQHF
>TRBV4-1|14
CASSPGLLGQPQHF
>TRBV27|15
CASSSEKLGESGYTF
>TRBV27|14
CASSLYPATGVAFF
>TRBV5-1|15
CASSSFAGKSYGYTF
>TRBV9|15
CASSLGTDGANVLTF
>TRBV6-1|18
CASSEAVRTPSSYNEQFF
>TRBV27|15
CASRSRRTPAYEQYF
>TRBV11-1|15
CASSLGTGAMTPLHF
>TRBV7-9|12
CASARAPYEQYF
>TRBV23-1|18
CASSQCETGNPKNTEAFF
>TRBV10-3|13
CAISGELSDTQYF
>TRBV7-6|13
CASSLDPVGTQYF
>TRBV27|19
CASSLSVYRARGGANVLTF
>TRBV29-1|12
CSGGLQGYEQYF
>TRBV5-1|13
CASSLTGLDGYTF
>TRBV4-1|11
CASSQDLKLFF
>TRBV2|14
CAIDGQASTDTQYF
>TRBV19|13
CASSIWGESGYTF